This TCR beta chain derives from a study of shared clonotypes between healthy human individuals. Study-level background: CD4 naive and memory got three plates each, CD8 naive two, CD8 memory one.

Germline V gene sequence: CDR1 SQVTM, CDR2 ANQGSEA. This CDR3 is 15 amino acids long. Deep-level settings were used for running the assay. Original analysis: ImmunoSEQ sequences covered only the junction and lacked quality scores; filtering therefore differed. Profiling relied on immunoSEQ multiplex PCR, and the TCRdb table lists in-frame clones only, not all of them. The V and J calls and clone size are taken from that table; D and trimming were inferred from the DNA. The sample lists 1.4 million or so clones; roughly 98.5% were seen once. Whole-study findings and limits: Sequencing depth was a factor that was expected to affect clonotype sharing among donors.

Worth noting for this clone: No antigen is known for it.

This chain links TRBV29-1 with TRBJ1-1; a possible D gene is TRBD1 (6 bases). Sequencing was done on a sample of naive CD4+ T cells sorted from blood. Subset defined: CD45RA+ positively selected. The receptor's source is a man aged 25 to 45 in good health. In DNA, the CDR3 is TGCGGCACGACCCCAGGGGTGGGAGCGAACACTGAAGCTTTCTTT. Translating it yields CGTTPGVGANTEAFF. Looking up the rest from reference TRBV29-1 and TRBJ1-1 gives the full variable domain: SAVISQKPSRDICQRGTSLTIQCQVDSQVTMMFWYRQQPGQSLTLIATANQGSEATYESGFVIDKFPISRPNLTFSTLTVSNMSPEDSSIYLCGTTPGVGANTEAFFGQGTRLTVV.